Each of the 4 T cell receptor beta chains below was sequenced from the same sample in a study of a mutant IDH1 vaccine in newly diagnosed glioma. Regarding time point: week 35, safety follow-up. The content of each vaccine dose was 300 ug of mutant IDH1 20-mer peptide, and topical imiquimod accompanied it. Clones were sequenced by immunoSEQ multiplex PCR, and TCRdb holds only the in-frame ones, with some missing. The sample holds tens of thousands of clones, about four fifths seen once. No antigen has been identified for these receptors. The material sequenced was PBMCs, taken from a glioma patient whose treatment included an IDH1 peptide vaccine. Receptors were obtained from a woman between 18 and 29 years old with glioma.

The chain joins TRBV7-8 to TRBJ2-7; maybe TRBD2 (6 bases). The CDR3 covers 14 residues. Trimming stripped 6 bases from V and 1 base from J, with 13 bases between. The V gene's germline CDR1 is SGHVS and CDR2 FQNEAQ. The CDR3 nucleotides are TGTGCCAGCAGTCCGTTAGCGGTTTCCTACGAGCAGTACTTC. Protein: CASSPLAVSYEQYF.

The chain joins TRBV6-6 to TRBJ1-2; TRBD1 agrees at 11 bases. This CDR3 region has 15 residues. Per the germline V gene, CDR1 is MNHNY and CDR2 is SVGAGI (reference sequence). V shed 0 bases and J 8 bases; nucleotides not matched to a gene: 5. The CDR3 region has the DNA TGTGCCAGCAGTTACTCGGACAGGGGGCACGAGGGCTACACCTTC. Translation gives CASSYSDRGHEGYTF.

The CDR3 sequence is CASSYSGGLTEAFF. For the CDR3, the DNA is TGTGCCAGCAGTTACTCGGGGGGGCTCACTGAAGCTTTCTTT. This chain connects TRBV6-5 to TRBJ1-1; TRBD1 might be the D (6 bases). Germline assignment: CDR1 MNHEY and CDR2 SVGAGI. Deletions cut 0 bases from V and 4 bases from J, with 9 bases between. The CDR3 loop spans 14 amino acids.

This sequence joins TRBV15 and TRBJ1-6; D not certain. This CDR3 spans 19 amino acids. V shed 5 bases and J shed 7 bases, with 27 bases lying between them. From germline, CDR1 is LNHNV and CDR2 YYDKDF (reference sequence). CDR3 region: CATSPRAAFWNIENSPLHF. The CDR3 DNA follows: TGTGCCACCAGCCCCCGGGCCGCCTTTTGGAACATTGAAAATTCACCCCTCCACTTT.